This TCR beta chain appears in the sequencing data of a study of shared clonotypes between healthy human individuals. Study as a whole: Sampling drew on donors who were a couple of women and three men aged 18 to 49.

None of the donors, who were healthy HIV-negative adults, had recently had acute infections or vaccinations. Splitting of CD4+ cells produced CD45RA+ naive and CD45RA-negative memory subsets. CDR3 length: 15 residues. V was clipped by 5 bases and J by 0 bases; unmatched bases: 1. The germline CDR1 and CDR2 sequences are SGHTA and FQGNSA. To note about this clone: Other DNA variants within this sample encode the same CDR3.

The data were produced by immunoSEQ multiplex PCR, yet TCRdb's version contains in-frame clones alone and is incomplete. This table has a few million clones, 85% to 95% appearing once. The TCR comes from a man aged 18 to 29 in good health. Some clones in this sample may be carry-over from other donors' samples. The sequencing input was naive CD4+ T cells from PBMCs. Subset: CD45RA+ positively selected. This rearrangement joins TRBV7-2 to TRBJ2-6; 7 bases are a match to TRBD2. CDR3 nucleotide sequence: TGTGCCAGCAGCCCGGGGGGCTCTGGGGCCAACGTCCTGACTTTC. Translation gives CASSPGGSGANVLTF.